The 29 T cell receptor beta chains given below trace back to one sample, sequenced in a study of CD8 T cells in Susac syndrome. An input of about 0.5 to 1 ug of RNA was subjected to reverse transcription using random hexamers. MiXCR, applied by TCRdb to the immunoSEQ multiplex PCR reads, yields one record per CDR3 protein. The data contain about 94,000 distinct CDR3 sequences, over 90% of them singletons. Sequencing was carried out using CD4+ T cells from PBMCs. These receptors all come from a human donor with Susac syndrome.

This sequence joins TRBV9 and TRBJ2-5; no definite D call. Germline CDR1 SGDLS, CDR2 YYNGEE. This CDR3 has 15 amino acids. V lost 4 bases and J lost 2, with 15 bases in between. CDR3 amino acids: CASSTSDRAQETQYF. The DNA for the CDR3 is TGTGCCAGCAGCACTTCGGACCGTGCGCAAGAGACCCAGTACTTC.

This rearrangement joins TRBV14 to TRBJ1-5, with 7 bases lining up with TRBD1. J was trimmed by 2 bases and V by 4 bases; bases with no gene match: 8. The CDR3 is made up of 16 amino acids. The germline CDR1 and CDR2 sequences are SGHDN and FVKESK. This CDR3 reads CASSPSGGHGNQPQHF. CDR3 nucleotides: TGTGCCAGCAGCCCTTCAGGGGGGCATGGCAATCAGCCCCAGCATTTT.

The chain's CDR3 is CASSTPTSGGAVDTQYF. In nucleotides, the CDR3 is TGTGCCAGCAGCACTCCGACTAGCGGGGGGGCCGTGGATACGCAGTATTTT. This sequence joins TRBV9 and TRBJ2-3; 14 bases are a match to TRBD2. The germline V gene encodes CDR1 SGDLS and CDR2 YYNGEE. J lost 6 bases, V lost 4 bases, and 10 bases had no gene match. This CDR3 is built from 17 residues.

This clonotype came up once. The genes are TRBV6-7 and TRBJ2-7, with 11 nucleotides matching TRBD2. TRBV6-7 qualifies as an ORF whose function is uncertain. The CDR3 sequence is 14 residues long. The V segment lost 11 bases and the J segment 2 bases; nucleotides outside the gene matches: 8. This CDR3 is CAGSLAGDTYEQYF. In DNA, the CDR3 is TGTGCCGGCTCACTAGCGGGGGATACCTACGAGCAGTACTTC.

The V call is TRBV7-3, the J call TRBJ2-1; D is possibly TRBD2 (6 bases). CDR3 length: 15 residues. V shed 6 bases and J shed 6 bases, with 18 bases lying between them. CDR1 and CDR2 (germline): SGHTA, FQGTGA. This CDR3 is CASRRDPGTLNEQFF. The CDR3 nucleotides are TGTGCCAGCAGAAGAGACCCCGGGACTCTCAATGAGCAGTTCTTC.

This chain uses TRBV24-1 with TRBJ1-2; D may be TRBD1 (5 bases). The V end lost 2 bases, the J end lost 8 bases, and 11 bases lay between the germline ends. CDR3 length: 13 amino acids. Germline V gene data show CDR1 as KGHDR and CDR2 as SFDVKD. CDR3 DNA sequence: TGTGCCACCAGTGATTCCGGGGGGAACGGCTACACCTTC. Amino acid sequence: CATSDSGGNGYTF.

The sample holds one count of this clonotype. The rearrangement uses TRBV12-3 or TRBV12-4 and TRBJ1-2, with TRBD1 as a possible D gene (5 bases). Trimming cost V 4 bases and J 8 bases, with 14 bases left between them. The CDR3 has 13 residues. The CDR3 nucleotides read TGTGCCAGCAGTTCCGCAGGGTCGGAAGGCTACACCTTC. This codes for CASSSAGSEGYTF.

The rearrangement links TRBV30 to TRBJ1-2; D is unclear. Germline CDR1 reads GTSNPN; CDR2 reads SVGIG (reference sequence). V was cut by 5 bases and J by 4 bases, with 14 bases left in between. This CDR3 contains 13 residues. DNA for the CDR3: TGTGCCTGGGAGGACGTCCGGGGCTATGGCTACACCTTC. This encodes CAWEDVRGYGYTF.

The rearrangement links TRBV20-1 to TRBJ2-7; TRBD2 is a possible D gene (5 bases). CDR1 is DFQATT and CDR2 is SNEGSKA in the germline V gene (reference sequence). V was clipped by 2 bases and J by 0 bases, with 14 bases between them. CDR3 length: 15 amino acids. CDR3: CSARSSVAGSYEQYF. CDR3 sequence (DNA): TGCAGTGCTAGAAGCTCAGTGGCGGGCTCCTACGAGCAGTACTTC.

The chain employs TRBV5-4 and TRBJ1-1; D is possibly TRBD1 (6 bases). CDR1 is SGHNT and CDR2 is YYREEE in the germline V gene (reference sequence). The CDR3 is made up of 15 amino acids. The V and J ends lost 0 bases and 5 bases respectively, with 14 bases between them. The CDR3 DNA is TGTGCCAGCAGCTTGGCCGCGACAGGTCCGACTGAAGCTTTCTTT. The encoded protein is CASSLAATGPTEAFF.

The chain links TRBV24-1 to TRBJ2-1; 8 bases line up with TRBD1. The V and J ends lost 7 bases and 2 bases, in that order; junction bases with no gene match: 6. Germline CDR1 KGHDR, CDR2 SFDVKD. This CDR3 is 15 amino acids long. The CDR3 bases are TGTGCCACCAGAGATGGGACAGGAACCTACAATGAGCAGTTCTTC. Translation: CATRDGTGTYNEQFF.

For the CDR3, the DNA is TGTGCCAGTACCGACGTGAGGAGAAACACTGAAGCTTTCTTT. Its translation is CASTDVRRNTEAFF. This chain links TRBV19 with TRBJ1-1; D gene ambiguous. This CDR3 has 14 residues. Trimming stripped 7 bases from V and 2 bases from J, with 14 bases between. Germline V lookup: CDR1 LNHDA, CDR2 SQIVND (reference sequence).

The chain employs TRBV7-2 and TRBJ2-3; D is unclear. The CDR3 is 12 residues long. Germline V gene sequence: CDR1 SGHTA, CDR2 FQGNSA. Trimming removed 8 bases at V and 2 bases at J, with 8 bases between. Here the CDR3 reads CASGQATDTQYF. The CDR3 region has the DNA TGTGCCAGCGGGCAGGCCACAGATACGCAGTATTTT.

CDR3 loop: CASSSTQGTEAFF. CDR3 nucleotide sequence: TGTGCCAGCAGTTCCACCCAGGGCACTGAAGCTTTCTTT. This chain uses TRBV12-3 or TRBV12-4 with TRBJ1-1; TRBD1 might be the D (5 bases). V was cut by 4 bases and J by 4 bases, with 10 bases left in between. This CDR3 has 13 residues.

The gene calls are TRBV6-1 and TRBJ1-1; maybe TRBD1 (6 bases). V was clipped by 7 bases and J by 11 bases, with 20 bases between them. The CDR3 consists of 13 residues. Germline loops: CDR1 MNHNS, CDR2 SASEGT. CDR3 protein: CASTGTLGGRAFF. CDR3 sequence (DNA): TGTGCCAGCACTGGGACCTTGGGGGGGCGGGCTTTCTTT.

The gene calls are TRBV7-3 and TRBJ1-2; D gene uncertain. V gave up 0 bases and J gave up 4 bases, with 12 bases separating them. This CDR3 spans 15 amino acids. Germline V lookup: CDR1 SGHTA, CDR2 FQGTGA. In DNA form, the CDR3 reads TGTGCCAGCAGCTTAACCGTCGACGGCACCTATGGCTACACCTTC. As protein: CASSLTVDGTYGYTF.

The V gene is TRBV27, the J gene TRBJ2-3, with D tentatively TRBD1 or TRBD2 (5 bases each). Germline assignment: CDR1 MNHEY and CDR2 SMNVEV (reference sequence). CDR3 size: 16 residues. The V gene lost 5 bases and the J gene lost 6 bases, with 21 bases spanning the gap. The CDR3 sequence is CASSPLGERIRDTQYF. CDR3 coding DNA: TGTGCCAGCAGTCCCCTGGGGGAGAGGATAAGGGATACGCAGTATTTT.

This chain joins TRBV6-5 and TRBJ1-6; no clear D gene. The CDR3 contains 16 residues. Germline V lookup: CDR1 MNHEY, CDR2 SVGAGI. The V gene lost 2 bases and the J gene lost 9 bases, with 17 bases spanning the gap. CDR3 protein: CASSYGGQGMASPLHF. CDR3 in DNA: TGTGCCAGCAGTTACGGAGGTCAAGGGATGGCTTCACCCCTCCACTTT.

The sample holds one count of this clonotype. The genes are TRBV5-5 and TRBJ2-1; no firm D call. The germline gives CDR1 SGHKS, CDR2 YYEKEE (reference sequence). Deletions cut 0 bases from V and 2 bases from J, with 12 bases between. The CDR3 has 16 amino acids. The CDR3 nucleotides read TGTGCCAGCAGCTTGGAACTGGCAGAGACCTACAATGAGCAGTTCTTC. As protein: CASSLELAETYNEQFF.

V usage is TRBV7-2 and J usage is TRBJ2-3, with D possibly being TRBD1 (6 bases). Germline CDR1 SGHTA, CDR2 FQGNSA. V lost 5 bases to trimming and J lost 2 bases, with 11 bases between them. This CDR3 has 14 amino acids. The CDR3 nucleotides read TGTGCCAGCAGCCCCGGACAGATCACAGATACGCAGTATTTT. It codes for CASSPGQITDTQYF.

This chain joins TRBV11-2 and TRBJ1-1; 8 positions match TRBD1. This CDR3 comprises 13 residues. CDR1 SGHAT and CDR2 FQNNGV come from the germline V gene. The junction had 3 bases not matched to a gene; V was cut back by 5 bases and J by 4 bases. CDR3 region: CASSLDRVTEAFF. The CDR3, as DNA: TGTGCCAGCAGCCTGGACAGGGTCACTGAAGCTTTCTTT.

In nucleotides, the CDR3 is TGTGCCAGCAGCGTAGTGAGCGGGCATTACAATGAGCAGTTCTTC. Its protein product is CASSVVSGHYNEQFF. V gene TRBV9 combines with J gene TRBJ2-1; TRBD2 is a possible D gene (6 bases). This CDR3 region has 15 residues. V lost 0 bases and J 4 bases, leaving 11 bases between the germline ends. Germline V gene sequence: CDR1 SGDLS, CDR2 YYNGEE.

The rearrangement joins TRBV12-3 or TRBV12-4 to TRBJ2-1; 10 bases line up with TRBD2. The V gene end was trimmed by 1 base and the J gene end by 9 bases; junction bases not matched to a gene: 9. This CDR3 comprises 16 residues. The CDR3 reads CASSLVQAGGRGEQFF. CDR3 nucleotide sequence: TGTGCCAGCAGTTTAGTCCAAGCGGGGGGGCGGGGTGAGCAGTTCTTC.

As regards this clonotype: One end of the junction varies from germline; a read error may be responsible. V usage is TRBV30 and J usage is TRBJ1-1; tentatively, D is TRBD1 (5 bases). The germline V gene encodes CDR1 GTSNPN and CDR2 SVGIG (reference sequence). CDR3 length: 13 residues. The CDR3 bases are TGTGCCTGGAAGAGGGGTCTGAACACTGAAGCCTTCTTT. Translating gives CAWKRGLNTEAFF.

This chain connects TRBV30 to TRBJ2-1, with D hard to call. Per the germline V gene, CDR1 is GTSNPN and CDR2 is SVGIG (reference sequence). V was trimmed by 3 bases and J by 8 bases, leaving 8 bases between them. CDR3 length: 11 residues. CDR3 sequence (DNA): TGTGCCTGGAGCCCTAAGGATGAGCAGTTCTTC. Translating it yields CAWSPKDEQFF.

V usage is TRBV12-3 or TRBV12-4 and J usage is TRBJ2-5; D unresolved. Trimming removed 6 bases from V and 5 bases from J, with 16 bases in between. The CDR3 has 14 amino acids. The CDR3 here is CASSLSAVGETQYF. For the CDR3, the DNA is TGTGCCAGCAGCCTCTCGGCGGTGGGGGAGACCCAGTACTTC.

V is TRBV2 and J is TRBJ2-4; D not resolved. The CDR3 consists of 16 residues. Trimming cost V 5 bases and J 2 bases, with 16 bases left between them. Per germline, CDR1 SNHLY and CDR2 FYNNEI. Here the CDR3 DNA reads TGTGCCAGCAGTCCAAATTCCGGACGATCCAAAAACATTCAGTACTTC. This sequence encodes CASSPNSGRSKNIQYF.

This chain connects TRBV6-1 to TRBJ2-1; perhaps D is TRBD1 or TRBD2 (5 bases each). V lost 3 bases and J lost 5, with 14 bases in between. Germline V CDR1 and CDR2: MNHNS, SASEGT. CDR3 length: 15 amino acids. The CDR3 protein is CASSDGFGANNEQFF. In DNA form, the CDR3 reads TGTGCCAGCAGTGATGGTTTCGGGGCGAACAATGAGCAGTTCTTC.

V usage is TRBV30 and J usage is TRBJ1-1; tentative D call: TRBD1 (5 bases). Germline CDR1 reads GTSNPN; CDR2 reads SVGIG (reference sequence). This CDR3 is 12 amino acids long. The V end was cut by 2 bases, the J end by 7 bases, with 11 bases between. The CDR3 bases are TGTGCCTGGAGTCCAGGGCAGGGTGAAGCTTTCTTT. Translating gives CAWSPGQGEAFF. The whole variable domain, remainder taken from reference TRBV30 and TRBJ1-1, is SQTIHQWPATLVQPVGSPLSLECTVEGTSNPNLYWYRQAAGRGLQLLFYSVGIGQISSEVPQNLSASRPQDRQFILSSKKLLLSDSGFYLCAWSPGQGEAFFGQGTRLTVV.